This T cell receptor beta chain was identified during a study of blood T cell repertoires in COVID-19. Libraries were prepared by immunoSEQ multiplex PCR; TCRdb keeps only in-frame clonotypes and omits some of them. The sample has more than 150,000 clones, 86% seen once. This CDR3 contains 13 residues. After removal of 7 bases from V and 0 bases from J, the junction contained 5 bases not matched to a gene. Germline V lookup: CDR1 SQVTM, CDR2 ANQGSEA. This clone has a single count. What was sequenced was peripheral blood. This sequence originates from an older man with active or convalescent COVID-19. The chain employs TRBV29-1 and TRBJ1-1; TRBD1 matches 7 bases. CDR3 in DNA: TGCAGCGGGACAGGACAGATGAACACTGAAGCTTTCTTT. It translates to CSGTGQMNTEAFF.